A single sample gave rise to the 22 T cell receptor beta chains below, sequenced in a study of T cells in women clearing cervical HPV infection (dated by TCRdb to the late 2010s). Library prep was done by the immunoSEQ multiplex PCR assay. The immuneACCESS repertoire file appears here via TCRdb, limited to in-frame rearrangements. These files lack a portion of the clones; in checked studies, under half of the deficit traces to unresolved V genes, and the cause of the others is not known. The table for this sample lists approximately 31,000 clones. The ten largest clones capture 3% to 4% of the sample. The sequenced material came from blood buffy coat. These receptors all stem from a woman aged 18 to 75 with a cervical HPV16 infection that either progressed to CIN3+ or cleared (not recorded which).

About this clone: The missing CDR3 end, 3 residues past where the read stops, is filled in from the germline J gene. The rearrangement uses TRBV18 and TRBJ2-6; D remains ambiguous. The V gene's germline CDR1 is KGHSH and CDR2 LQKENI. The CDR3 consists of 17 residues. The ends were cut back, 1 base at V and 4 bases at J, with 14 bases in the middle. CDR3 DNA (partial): TGTGCCAGCTCACCACGTATGCGTTCTGCCGGGGCCAACGTC. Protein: CASSPRMRSAGANV. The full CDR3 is CASSPRMRSAGANVLTF.

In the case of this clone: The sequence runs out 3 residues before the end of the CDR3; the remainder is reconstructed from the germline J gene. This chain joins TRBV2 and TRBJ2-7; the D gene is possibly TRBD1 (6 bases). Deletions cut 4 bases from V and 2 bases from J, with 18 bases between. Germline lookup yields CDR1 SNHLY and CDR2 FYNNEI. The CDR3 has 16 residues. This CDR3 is CASSVLDGGPAYEQYF. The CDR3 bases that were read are TGTGCCAGCAGTGTGTTGGATGGGGGCCCTGCCTACGAG. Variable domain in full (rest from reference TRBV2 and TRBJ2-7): EPEVTQTPSHQVTQMGQEVILRCVPISNHLYFYWYRQILGQKVEFLVSFYNNEISEKSEIFDDQFSVERPDGSNFTLKIRSTKLEDSAMYFCASSVLDGGPAYEQYFGPGTRLTVT.

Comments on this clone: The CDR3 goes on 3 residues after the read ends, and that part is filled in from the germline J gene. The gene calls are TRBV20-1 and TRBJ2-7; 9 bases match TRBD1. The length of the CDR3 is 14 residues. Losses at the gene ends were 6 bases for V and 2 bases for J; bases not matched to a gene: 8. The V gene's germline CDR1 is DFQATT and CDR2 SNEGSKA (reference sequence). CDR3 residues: CSAKTGGFAYEQYF. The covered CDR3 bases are TGCAGTGCAAAAACAGGGGGCTTCGCCTACGAG.

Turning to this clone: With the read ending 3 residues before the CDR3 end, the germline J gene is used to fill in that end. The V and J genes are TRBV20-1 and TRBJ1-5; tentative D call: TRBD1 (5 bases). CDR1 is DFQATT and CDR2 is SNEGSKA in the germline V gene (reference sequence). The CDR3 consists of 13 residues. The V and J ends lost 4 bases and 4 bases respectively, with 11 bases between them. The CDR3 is CSATRGGNQPQHF. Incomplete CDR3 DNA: TGCAGTGCTACGAGGGGAGGGAATCAGCCC.

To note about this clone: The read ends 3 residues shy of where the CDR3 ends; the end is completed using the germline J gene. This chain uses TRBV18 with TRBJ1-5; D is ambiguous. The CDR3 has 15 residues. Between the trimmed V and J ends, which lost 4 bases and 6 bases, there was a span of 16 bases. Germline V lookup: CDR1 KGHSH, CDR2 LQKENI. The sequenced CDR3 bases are TGTGCCAGCTCACTCGGGGTTCCGACGGGTCAGCCC. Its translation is CASSLGVPTGQP. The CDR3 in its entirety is CASSLGVPTGQPQHF. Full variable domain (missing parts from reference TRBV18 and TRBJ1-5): NAGVMQNPRHLVRRRGQEARLRCSPMKGHSHVYWYRQLPEEGLKFMVYLQKENIIDESGMPKERFSAEFPKEGPSILRIQQVVRGDSAAYFCASSLGVPTGQPQHFGDGTRLSIL.

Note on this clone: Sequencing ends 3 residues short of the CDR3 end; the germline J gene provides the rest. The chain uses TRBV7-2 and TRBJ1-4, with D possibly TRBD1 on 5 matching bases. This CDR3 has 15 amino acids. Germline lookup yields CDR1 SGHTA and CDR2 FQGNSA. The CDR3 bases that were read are TGTGCCAGCAGCTCCCTAGGGGCGGCAAATTCACCA. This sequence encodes CASSSLGAANSP. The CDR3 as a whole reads CASSSLGAANSPLFF.

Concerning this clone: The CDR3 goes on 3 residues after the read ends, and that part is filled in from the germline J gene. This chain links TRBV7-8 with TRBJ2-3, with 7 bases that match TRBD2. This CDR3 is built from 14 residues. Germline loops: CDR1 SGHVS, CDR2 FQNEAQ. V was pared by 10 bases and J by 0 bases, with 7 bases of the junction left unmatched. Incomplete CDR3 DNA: TGTGCCATCCGAGCGGGGCTAAGCACAGATACG. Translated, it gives CAIRAGLSTDT. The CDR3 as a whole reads CAIRAGLSTDTQYF.

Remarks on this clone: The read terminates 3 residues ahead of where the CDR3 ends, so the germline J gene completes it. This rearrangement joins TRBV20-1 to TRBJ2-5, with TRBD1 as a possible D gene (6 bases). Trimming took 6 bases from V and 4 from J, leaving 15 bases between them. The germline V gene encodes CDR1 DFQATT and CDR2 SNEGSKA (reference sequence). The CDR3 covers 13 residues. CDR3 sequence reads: CSARQVRGETQYF. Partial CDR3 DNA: TGCAGTGCCCGACAGGTTCGAGGAGAGACC.

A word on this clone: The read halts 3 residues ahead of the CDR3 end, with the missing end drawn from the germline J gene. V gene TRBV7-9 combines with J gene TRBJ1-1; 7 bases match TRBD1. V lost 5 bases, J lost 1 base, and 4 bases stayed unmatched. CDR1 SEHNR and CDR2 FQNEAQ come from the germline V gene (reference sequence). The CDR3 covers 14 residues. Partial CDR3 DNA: TGTGCCAGCAGCCTAGGACAGGAGAACACTGAA. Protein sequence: CASSLGQENTE. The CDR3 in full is CASSLGQENTEAFF.

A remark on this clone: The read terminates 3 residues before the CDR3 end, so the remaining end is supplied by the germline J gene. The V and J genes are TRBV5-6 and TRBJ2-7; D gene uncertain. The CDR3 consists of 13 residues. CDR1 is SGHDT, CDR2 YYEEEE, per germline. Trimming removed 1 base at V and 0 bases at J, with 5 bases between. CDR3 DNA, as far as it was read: TGTGCCAGCAGCTTGTACAGCTCCTACGAG. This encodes CASSLYSSYE. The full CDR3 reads CASSLYSSYEQYF.

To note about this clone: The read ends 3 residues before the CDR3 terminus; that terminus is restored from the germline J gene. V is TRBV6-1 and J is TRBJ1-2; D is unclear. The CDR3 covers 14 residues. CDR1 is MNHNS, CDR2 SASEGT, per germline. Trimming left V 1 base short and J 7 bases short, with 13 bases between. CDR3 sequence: CASSEVVRAGGYTF. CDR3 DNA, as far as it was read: TGTGCCAGCAGTGAAGTGGTCCGCGCGGGTGGC.

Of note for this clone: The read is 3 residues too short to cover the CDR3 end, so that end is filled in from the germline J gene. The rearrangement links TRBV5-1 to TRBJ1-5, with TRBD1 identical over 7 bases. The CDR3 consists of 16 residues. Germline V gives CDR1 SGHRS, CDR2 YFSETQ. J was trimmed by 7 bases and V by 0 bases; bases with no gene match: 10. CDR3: CASSLGDDRAGQPQHF. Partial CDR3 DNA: TGCGCCAGCAGCTTGGGGGATGACAGGGCGGGACAGCCC.

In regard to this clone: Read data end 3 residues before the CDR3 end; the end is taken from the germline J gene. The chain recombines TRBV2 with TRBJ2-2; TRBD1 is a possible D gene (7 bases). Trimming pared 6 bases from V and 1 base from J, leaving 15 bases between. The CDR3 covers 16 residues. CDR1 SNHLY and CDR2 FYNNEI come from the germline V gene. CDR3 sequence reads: CASSAAGGLNTGELFF. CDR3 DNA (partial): TGTGCCAGCAGCGCGGCAGGGGGACTGAACACCGGGGAG.

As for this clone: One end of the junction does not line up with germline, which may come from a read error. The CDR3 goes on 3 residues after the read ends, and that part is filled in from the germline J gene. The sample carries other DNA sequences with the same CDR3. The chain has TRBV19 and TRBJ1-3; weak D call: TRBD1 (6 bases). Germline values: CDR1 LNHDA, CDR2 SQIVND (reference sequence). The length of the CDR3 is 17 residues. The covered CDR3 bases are TGTGCCAGTAGTCCCCGGGACACCTTATTCGGCGGAAACACT. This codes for CASSPRDTLFGGNT. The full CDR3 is CASSPRDTLFGGNTIYF.

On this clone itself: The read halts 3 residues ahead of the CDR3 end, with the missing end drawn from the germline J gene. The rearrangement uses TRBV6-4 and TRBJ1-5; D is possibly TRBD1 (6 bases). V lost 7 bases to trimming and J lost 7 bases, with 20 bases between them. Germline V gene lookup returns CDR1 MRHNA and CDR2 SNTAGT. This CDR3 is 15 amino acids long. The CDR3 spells CASMVPAGEDQPQHF. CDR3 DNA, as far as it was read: TGTGCCAGCATGGTCCCCGCAGGGGAGGACCAGCCC.

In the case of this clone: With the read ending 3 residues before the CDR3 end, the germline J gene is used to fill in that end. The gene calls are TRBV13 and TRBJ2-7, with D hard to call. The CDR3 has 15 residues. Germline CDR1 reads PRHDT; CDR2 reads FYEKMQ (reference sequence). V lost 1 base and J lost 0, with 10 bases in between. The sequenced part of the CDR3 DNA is TGTGCCAGCAGCTTAGAAGGGCCGAGCTCCTACGAG. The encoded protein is CASSLEGPSSYE. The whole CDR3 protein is CASSLEGPSSYEQYF.

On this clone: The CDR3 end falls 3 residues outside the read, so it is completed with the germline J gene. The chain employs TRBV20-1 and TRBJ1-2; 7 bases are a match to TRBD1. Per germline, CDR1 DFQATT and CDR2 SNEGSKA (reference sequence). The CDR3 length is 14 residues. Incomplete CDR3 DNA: TGCAGTGCCCAAGGGACAGCCAGTATTTGGGGC. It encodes CSAQGTASIWG. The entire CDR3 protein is CSAQGTASIWGYTF.

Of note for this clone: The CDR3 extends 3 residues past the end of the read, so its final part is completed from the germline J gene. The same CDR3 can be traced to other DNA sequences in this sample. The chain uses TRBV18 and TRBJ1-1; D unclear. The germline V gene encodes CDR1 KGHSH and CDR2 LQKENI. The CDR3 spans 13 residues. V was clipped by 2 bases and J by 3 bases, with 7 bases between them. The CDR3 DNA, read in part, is TGTGCCAGCTCACCAACCGGGGACACTGAA. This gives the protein CASSPTGDTE. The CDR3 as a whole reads CASSPTGDTEAFF. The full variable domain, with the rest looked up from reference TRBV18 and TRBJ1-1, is NAGVMQNPRHLVRRRGQEARLRCSPMKGHSHVYWYRQLPEEGLKFMVYLQKENIIDESGMPKERFSAEFPKEGPSILRIQQVVRGDSAAYFCASSPTGDTEAFFGQGTRLTVV.

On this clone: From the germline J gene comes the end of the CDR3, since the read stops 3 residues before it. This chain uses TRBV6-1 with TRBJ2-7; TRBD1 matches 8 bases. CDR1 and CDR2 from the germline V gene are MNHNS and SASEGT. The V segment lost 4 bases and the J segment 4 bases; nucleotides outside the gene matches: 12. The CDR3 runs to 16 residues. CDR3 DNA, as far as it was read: TGTGCCAGCAGTGGGGGTCCCCGGACAGGGAGGTACGAG. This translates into CASSGGPRTGRYE. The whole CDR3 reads CASSGGPRTGRYEQYF.

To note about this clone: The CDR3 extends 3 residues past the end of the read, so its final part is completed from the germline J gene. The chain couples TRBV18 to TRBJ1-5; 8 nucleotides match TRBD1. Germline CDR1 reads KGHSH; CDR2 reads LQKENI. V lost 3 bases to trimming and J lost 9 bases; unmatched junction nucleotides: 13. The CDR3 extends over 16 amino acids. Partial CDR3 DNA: TGTGCCAGCTCACCGGGGACAGGTGCTAGGGTCTGGCCC. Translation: CASSPGTGARVWP. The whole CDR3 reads CASSPGTGARVWPQHF.

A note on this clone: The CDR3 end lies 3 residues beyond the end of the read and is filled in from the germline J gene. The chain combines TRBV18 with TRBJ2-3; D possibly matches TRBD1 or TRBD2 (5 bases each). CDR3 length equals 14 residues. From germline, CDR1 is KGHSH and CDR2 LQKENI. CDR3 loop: CASSPGTRGETQYF. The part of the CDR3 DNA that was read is TGTGCCAGCTCACCGGGCACGAGGGGAGAGACG.

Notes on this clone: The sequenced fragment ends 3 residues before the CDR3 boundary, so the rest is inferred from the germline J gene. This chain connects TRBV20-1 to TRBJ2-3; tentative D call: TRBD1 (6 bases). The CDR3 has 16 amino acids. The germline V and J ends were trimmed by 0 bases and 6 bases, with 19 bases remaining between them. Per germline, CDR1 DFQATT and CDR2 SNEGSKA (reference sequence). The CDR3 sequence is CSARDSLQGLGDTQYF. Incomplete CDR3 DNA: TGCAGTGCTAGAGATTCCCTACAGGGTTTGGGGGATACG.